This T cell receptor (beta chain) derives from a study of CD8 T cells in Susac syndrome (dated by TCRdb to the late 2010s). Study-level background: Of the Susac syndrome patients who were sequenced, more than 5 had clinically active disease and about 8 were in clinical remission. Susac syndrome patients were therapy-naive, on corticosteroids (some also receiving IVIg), or on IVIg alone at blood withdrawal. Repertoire sequencing was used to test whether CD8+ T cell activation and differentiation in Susac syndrome was antigen driven. CD8+ T cell repertoire clonality was compared between fewer than 13 healthy donors, some 14 Susac syndrome patients and roughly 15 multiple sclerosis patients. The investigation overall reported the following: Susac syndrome CD8+ repertoires showed clonal expansion, highest in CD8+ TEMRA cells and greater in clinically active than remitting patients. The TCR sequencing and HLA analysis was acknowledged to have included a relatively small number of individuals. Approximately 17 and five Susac-specific public clones were found in the total CD8+ and CD8+ TEMRA repertoires, respectively.

RNA was extracted with the RNeasy kit and about 0.45 to 1 ug was reverse transcribed using random hexamers. The immunoSEQ multiplex PCR assay, which covers 54 Vbeta and 13 Jbeta segments, was used to amplify TCR beta CDR3 regions. PCR amplification bias was corrected by using a synthetic template baseline for primer optimization and computational correction. The published analysis was carried out like this. Reads were assigned to V, D and J genes according to IMGT and analyzed in immunoSEQ Analyzer, with only productive sequences retained. Clonality was calculated as one minus the Shannon entropy normalized by log2 of the number of productive unique sequences. For each patient and control, public and private clones were evaluated within the 100 most prevalent clones. Susac-specific clones were defined as absent from healthy and MS cohorts, about 1,000 published viral clones and other ImmuneACCESS disease sequences. TCRdb cleaned the public reads at Q25 with fastp, built clones with MiXCR and kept in-frame beta chains. Each record represents a unique CDR3 protein, reported with the most common genes and DNA among its rows. These V and J calls rely on TCRdb rather than the paper's analysis. The sample table lists 85,000 to 120,000 distinct CDR3 sequences, 94% of them with a count of one. Together, the top ten hold 0.41% of the sample.

Remarks on this clonotype: Its specific antigen is unknown. Base qualities were left out, and no much larger clone turns up one base away.

High-throughput TCR beta sequencing profiled peripheral blood CD8+ and CD4+ T cells from healthy donors, Susac syndrome patients and multiple sclerosis patients. The Susac syndrome patients fulfilled recently defined diagnostic criteria for either definite or probable disease. Bulk CD8+ and CD4+ T cells were purified by magnetic negative isolation, while CD8+ TEMRA cells were enriched using FACS. Blood was collected in EDTA tubes and processed within 24 hours, with PBMCs isolated through density gradient centrifugation. PBMCs intended for TCR sequencing were frozen in liquid nitrogen and were later thawed in a 37 degrees C water bath. The sorted or isolated CD4+, CD8+ and CD8+ TEMRA cells reached a purity of at least 90%. Trimming at the junction amounts to 4 bases on V and 3 bases on J, and the germline ends lie 13 bases apart. CDR3 length: 16 amino acids, cysteine to phenylalanine. The entry retains the CDR3 DNA only, 48 bases that are in frame from base 1. The germline V gene provides CDR1 SGHVS and CDR2 FNYEAQ.

The V and J genes are TRBV7-6 and TRBJ2-6; the D call is tentative, TRBD1 or TRBD2, as each matches 5 bases. Sequencing was performed on CD8+ T cells from PBMCs. The receptor was derived from a human donor with Susac syndrome. The CDR3 protein is CASSSSGGSGANVLTF. The DNA is TGTGCCAGCAGCTCATCTGGGGGAAGTGGGGCCAACGTCCTGACTTTC.